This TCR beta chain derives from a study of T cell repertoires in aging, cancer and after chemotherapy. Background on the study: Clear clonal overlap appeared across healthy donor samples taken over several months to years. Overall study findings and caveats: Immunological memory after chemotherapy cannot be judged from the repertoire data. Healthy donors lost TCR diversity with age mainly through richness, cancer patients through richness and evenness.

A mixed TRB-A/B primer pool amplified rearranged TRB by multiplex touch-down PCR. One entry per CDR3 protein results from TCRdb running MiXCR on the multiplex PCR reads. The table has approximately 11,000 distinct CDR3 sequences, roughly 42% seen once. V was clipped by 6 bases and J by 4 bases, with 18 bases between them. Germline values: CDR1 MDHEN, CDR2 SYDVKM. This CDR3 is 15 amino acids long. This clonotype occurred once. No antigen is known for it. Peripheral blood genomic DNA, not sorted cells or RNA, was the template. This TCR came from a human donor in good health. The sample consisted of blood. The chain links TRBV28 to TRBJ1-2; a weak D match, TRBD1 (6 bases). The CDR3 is CASSVTGRGFYGYTF. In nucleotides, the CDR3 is TGTGCCAGCAGCGTGACAGGTCGGGGATTCTATGGCTACACCTTC.